The rows below give T cell receptor beta chains drawn from one sample of a study of identical twins. Each CDR3 protein gets one entry after TCRdb re-called the 5' RACE reads with MiXCR. This sample has 200,000 to 250,000 distinct CDR3 sequences, with less than 8% found just once. A further study also used this sample, focusing on yellow fever vaccine responses in identical twins.

Sequenced sample: memory (CD45RO+) T cells sorted from blood. These TCRs come from a woman between 18 and 29 years old in good health. Both conserved end residues are part of each CDR3. A D gene is named only where the DNA matches it firmly. A row's size may be missing; if present it is once, few, many or a size class.

>TRBJ2-1|TRBV20-1|-|few
CSARRLFQDNEQFF
TGCAGTGCTAGACGGCTGTTTCAGGACAATGAGCAGTTCTTC
>TRBJ2-1|TRBV29-1|-|many
CSVQGGFGGKQFF
TGCAGCGTCCAAGGGGGTTTTGGGGGGAAGCAGTTCTTC
>TRBJ1-6|TRBV18|-|-
CASSPQQAGNNSPLHF
TGTGCCAGCTCACCACAACAGGCAGGCAATAATTCACCCCTCCACTTT
>TRBJ1-1|TRBV6-2/TRBV6-3|TRBD1|few
CASNLQGGNTEAFF
TGTGCCAGCAACCTACAGGGGGGGAACACTGAAGCTTTCTTT
>TRBJ2-5|TRBV5-1|-|many
CASSPGMRLDKQETQYF
TGCGCCAGCAGCCCCGGAATGAGACTAGACAAGCAAGAGACCCAGTACTTC
>TRBJ2-3|TRBV5-4|-|-
CAIARSSDTQYF
TGTGCCATCGCCCGTTCTTCAGATACGCAGTATTTT
>TRBJ2-1|TRBV7-9|-|few
CASSLWTEVEQFF
TGTGCCAGCAGCTTATGGACTGAGGTAGAGCAGTTCTTC
>TRBJ2-3|TRBV4-2|TRBD2|many
CASSQEGTSGRLADTQYF
TGTGCCAGCAGCCAAGAGGGGACTAGCGGGAGATTGGCAGATACGCAGTATTTT
>TRBJ2-4|TRBV12-3/TRBV12-4|-|many
CASSFAGSKNIQYF
TGTGCCAGCAGTTTTGCAGGTTCCAAAAACATTCAGTACTTC
>TRBJ2-3|TRBV5-5|TRBD1|few
CASSLPGTGTDTQYF
TGTGCCAGCAGCCTCCCCGGGACAGGGACAGATACGCAGTATTTT
>TRBJ2-3|TRBV25-1|TRBD2|-
CASSGTSGGSDTQYF
TGTGCCAGCAGTGGAACTAGCGGGGGATCAGATACGCAGTATTTT
>TRBJ2-3|TRBV25-1|-|many
CASSTSTGRDTQYF
TGTGCCAGCAGTACATCCACAGGGCGGGATACGCAGTATTTT
>TRBJ2-7|TRBV14|-|few
CASSQARQGEQYF
TGTGCCAGCAGCCAAGCCCGCCAGGGGGAGCAGTACTTC
>TRBJ1-6|TRBV20-1|-|-
CSVVTADVDYNSPLHF
TGCAGTGTTGTAACAGCCGATGTCGACTATAATTCACCCCTCCACTTT
>TRBJ1-1|TRBV10-3|-|many
CAISERENTEAFF
TGTGCCATCAGCGAAAGGGAGAACACTGAAGCTTTCTTT
>TRBJ2-1|TRBV5-1|TRBD2|few
CASSYPSGGPQDEQFF
TGCGCCAGCAGCTACCCTAGCGGGGGGCCCCAGGATGAGCAGTTCTTC
>TRBJ1-2|TRBV9|-|few
CASSVDTGSYGYTF
TGTGCCAGCAGCGTAGATACAGGGAGCTATGGCTACACCTTC
>TRBJ2-5|TRBV12-3/TRBV12-4|-|few
CASSPTLSIETQYF
TGTGCCAGCAGCCCCACCCTGTCAATAGAGACCCAGTACTTC
>TRBJ2-5|TRBV29-1|TRBD1|many
CSVEADRARETQYF
TGCAGCGTTGAAGCAGACAGGGCGCGAGAGACCCAGTACTTC
>TRBJ1-4|TRBV2|-|-
CASSEWGGKLFF
TGTGCCAGCAGTGAGTGGGGAGGAAAACTGTTTTTT
>TRBJ2-7|TRBV5-6|TRBD1|many
CASSFPGTEYEQYF
TGTGCCAGCAGCTTCCCCGGGACAGAATATGAGCAGTACTTC
>TRBJ2-7|TRBV5-1|-|many
CASSENYEQYF
TGCGCCAGCAGCGAGAACTACGAGCAGTACTTC
>TRBJ2-4|TRBV4-3|-|-
CASSQRGGGDIQYF
TGCGCCAGCAGCCAACGTGGAGGAGGGGACATTCAGTACTTC
>TRBJ2-6|TRBV5-1|TRBD1|-
CASSFSGGSGANVLTF
TGCGCCAGCAGCTTCTCAGGGGGCTCTGGGGCCAACGTCCTGACTTTC
>TRBJ2-5|TRBV21-1|-|many
CASSANRGFSETQYF
TGTGCCAGCAGCGCCAACAGGGGATTCTCTGAGACCCAGTACTTC
>TRBJ2-1|TRBV5-4|-|few
CASSPGSADEQFF
TGTGCCAGCAGCCCGGGCTCAGCGGATGAGCAGTTCTTC
>TRBJ2-5|TRBV12-3/TRBV12-4|TRBD2|many
CASSFGTSGGRNSQYF
TGTGCCAGCAGTTTCGGGACTAGCGGGGGGCGCAATTCCCAGTACTTC
>TRBJ2-6|TRBV11-1|TRBD1|-
CASSAKQGAKTGANVLTF
TGTGCCAGCAGCGCTAAACAGGGGGCTAAAACTGGGGCCAACGTCCTGACTTTC
>TRBJ2-1|TRBV6-2/TRBV6-3|TRBD1|many
CASSPGTGWARANEQFF
TGTGCCAGCAGCCCCGGGACAGGGTGGGCGCGGGCGAATGAGCAGTTCTTC
>TRBJ2-1|TRBV24-1|TRBD1|-
CATRGTGPNNEQFF
TGTGCCACTAGAGGGACAGGGCCTAACAATGAGCAGTTCTTC
>TRBJ2-3|TRBV9|-|-
CASSVVGDRDTQYF
TGTGCCAGCAGCGTAGTGGGAGATCGAGATACGCAGTATTTT
>TRBJ2-5|TRBV7-9|-|-
CASSFWAQVETQYF
TGTGCCAGCAGCTTTTGGGCACAGGTAGAGACCCAGTACTTC
>TRBJ2-1|TRBV7-3|TRBD1|few
CASSLVHQGAGEQFF
TGTGCCAGCAGCCTAGTCCATCAGGGGGCTGGAGAGCAGTTCTTC
>TRBJ2-3|TRBV29-1|TRBD2|many
CSVVSSGSTDTQYF
TGCAGCGTTGTGTCTAGCGGGAGCACAGATACGCAGTATTTT
>TRBJ1-2|TRBV3-1|-|few
CASSQVDVYTF
TGTGCCAGCAGCCAAGTAGACGTCTACACCTTC
>TRBJ2-7|TRBV15|TRBD2|many
CATSRDLTSGTYEQYF
TGTGCCACCAGCAGAGATTTGACTAGCGGGACCTACGAGCAGTACTTC
>TRBJ2-1|TRBV11-2|-|many
CASSLGHEQFF
TGTGCCAGCAGCTTAGGTCATGAGCAGTTCTTC
>TRBJ2-5|TRBV21-1|-|many
CARLAGEETQYF
TGTGCCAGATTAGCGGGAGAAGAGACCCAGTACTTC
>TRBJ1-1|TRBV12-3/TRBV12-4|-|many
CASSLAGLFTEAFF
TGTGCCAGCAGTTTGGCAGGGCTTTTCACTGAAGCTTTCTTT
>TRBJ2-5|TRBV10-3|TRBD2|few
CAISAAGGLETQYF
TGTGCCATCAGTGCGGCGGGGGGGCTGGAGACCCAGTACTTC